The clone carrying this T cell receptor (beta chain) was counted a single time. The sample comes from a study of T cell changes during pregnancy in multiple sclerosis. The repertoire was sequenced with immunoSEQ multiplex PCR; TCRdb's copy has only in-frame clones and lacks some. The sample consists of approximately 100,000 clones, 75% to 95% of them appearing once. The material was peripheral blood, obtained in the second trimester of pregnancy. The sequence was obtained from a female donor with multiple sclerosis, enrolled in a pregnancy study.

Here the CDR3 DNA reads TGTGCCAGCAGCTTGGCACAGCCTGGGGCCAACGTCCTGACTTTC. Protein sequence: CASSLAQPGANVLTF. The V and J genes are TRBV5-4 and TRBJ2-6; no reliable D call. V was clipped by 0 bases and J by 2 bases, with 6 bases between them. Germline-derived CDR1 and CDR2 are SGHNT and YYREEE (reference sequence). This CDR3 has 15 amino acids.